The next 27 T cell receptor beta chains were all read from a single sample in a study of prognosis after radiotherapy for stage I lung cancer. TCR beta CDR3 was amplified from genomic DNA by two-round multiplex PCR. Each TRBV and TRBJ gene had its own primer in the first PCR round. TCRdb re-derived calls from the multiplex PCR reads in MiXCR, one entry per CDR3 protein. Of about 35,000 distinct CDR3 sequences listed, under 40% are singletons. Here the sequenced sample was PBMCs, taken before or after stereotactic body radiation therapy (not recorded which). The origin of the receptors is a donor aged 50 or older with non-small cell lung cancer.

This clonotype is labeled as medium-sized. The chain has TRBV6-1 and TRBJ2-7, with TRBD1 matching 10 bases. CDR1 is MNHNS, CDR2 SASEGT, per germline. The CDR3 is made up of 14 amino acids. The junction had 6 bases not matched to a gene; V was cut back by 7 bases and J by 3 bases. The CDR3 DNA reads TGTGCCAGCATTCGGGACAGGGGAATCTACGAGCAGTACTTC. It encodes CASIRDRGIYEQYF.

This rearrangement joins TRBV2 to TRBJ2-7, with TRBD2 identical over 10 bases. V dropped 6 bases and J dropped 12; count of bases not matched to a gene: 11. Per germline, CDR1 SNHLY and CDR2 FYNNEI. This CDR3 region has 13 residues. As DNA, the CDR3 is TGTGCCAGCAGCCTCCAAGAAGCGGGGGGGGCGTACTTC. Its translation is CASSLQEAGGAYF.

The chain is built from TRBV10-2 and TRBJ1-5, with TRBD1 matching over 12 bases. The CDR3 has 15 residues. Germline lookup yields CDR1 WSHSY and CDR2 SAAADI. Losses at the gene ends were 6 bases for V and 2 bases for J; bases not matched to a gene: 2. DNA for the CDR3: TGCGCCAGCAGCGGGACAGGGGGCGGCAATCAGCCCCAGCATTTT. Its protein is CASSGTGGGNQPQHF.

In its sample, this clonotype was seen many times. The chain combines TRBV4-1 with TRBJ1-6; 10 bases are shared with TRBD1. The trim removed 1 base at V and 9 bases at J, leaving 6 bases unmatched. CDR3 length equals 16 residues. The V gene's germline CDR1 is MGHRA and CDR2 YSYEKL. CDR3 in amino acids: CASSQGQGAFGSPLHF. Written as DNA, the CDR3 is TGCGCCAGCAGCCAAGGACAGGGGGCGTTTGGTTCACCCCTCCACTTT.

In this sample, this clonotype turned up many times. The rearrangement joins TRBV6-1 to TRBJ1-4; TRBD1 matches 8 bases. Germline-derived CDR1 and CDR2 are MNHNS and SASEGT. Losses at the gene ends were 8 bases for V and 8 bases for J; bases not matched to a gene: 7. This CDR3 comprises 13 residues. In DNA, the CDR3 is TGTGCCAGCTCGCGACAGGGGCGGGAAAAACTGTTTTTT. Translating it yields CASSRQGREKLFF.

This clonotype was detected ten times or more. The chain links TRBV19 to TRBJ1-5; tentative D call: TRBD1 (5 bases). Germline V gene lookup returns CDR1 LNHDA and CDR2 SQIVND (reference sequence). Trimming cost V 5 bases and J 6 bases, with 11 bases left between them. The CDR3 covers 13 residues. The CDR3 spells CASSLGAGQPQHF. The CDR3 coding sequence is TGTGCCAGTAGTCTAGGGGCCGGTCAGCCCCAGCATTTT.

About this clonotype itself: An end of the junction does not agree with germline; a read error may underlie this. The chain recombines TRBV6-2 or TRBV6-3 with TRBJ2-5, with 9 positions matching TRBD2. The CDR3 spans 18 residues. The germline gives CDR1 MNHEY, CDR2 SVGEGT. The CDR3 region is CASSEAGLAWGVGEAQYF. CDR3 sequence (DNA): TGTGCCAGCAGTGAAGCCGGACTAGCGTGGGGCGTGGGAGAGGCCCAGTACTTC.

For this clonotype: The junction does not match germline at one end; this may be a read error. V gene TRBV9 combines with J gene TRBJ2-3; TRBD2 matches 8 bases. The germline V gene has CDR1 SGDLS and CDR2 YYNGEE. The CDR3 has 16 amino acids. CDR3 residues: CASSAARLACTYTQYF. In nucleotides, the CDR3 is TGTGCCAGCAGCGCCGCCCGACTAGCGTGCACATATACGCAGTATTTT. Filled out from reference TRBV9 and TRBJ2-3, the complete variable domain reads DSGVTQTPKHLITATGQRVTLRCSPRSGDLSVYWYQQSLDQGLQFLIQYYNGEERAKGNILERFSAQQFPDLHSELNLSSLELGDSALYFCASSAARLACTYTQYFGPGTRLTVL.

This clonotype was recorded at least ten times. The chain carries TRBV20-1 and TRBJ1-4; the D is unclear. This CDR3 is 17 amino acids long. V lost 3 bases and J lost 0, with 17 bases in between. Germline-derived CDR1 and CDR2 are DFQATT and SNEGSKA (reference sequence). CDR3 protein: CSASIRRTVSTNEKLFF. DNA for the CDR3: TGCAGTGCTAGCATTCGGCGGACGGTGTCAACTAATGAAAAACTGTTTTTT.

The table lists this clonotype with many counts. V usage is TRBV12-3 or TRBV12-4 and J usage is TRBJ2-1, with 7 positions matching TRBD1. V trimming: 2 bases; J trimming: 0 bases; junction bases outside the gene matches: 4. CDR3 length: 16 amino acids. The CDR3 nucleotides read TGTGCCAGCAGTTTATGGGGACAGAGCTCCTACAATGAGCAGTTCTTC. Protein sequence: CASSLWGQSSYNEQFF.

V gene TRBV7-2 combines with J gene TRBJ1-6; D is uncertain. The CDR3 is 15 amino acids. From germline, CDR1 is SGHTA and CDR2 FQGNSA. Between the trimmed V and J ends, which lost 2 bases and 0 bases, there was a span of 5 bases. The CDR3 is CASSLTSSYNSPLHF. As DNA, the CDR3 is TGTGCCAGCAGCTTAACCAGCTCCTATAATTCACCCCTCCACTTT.

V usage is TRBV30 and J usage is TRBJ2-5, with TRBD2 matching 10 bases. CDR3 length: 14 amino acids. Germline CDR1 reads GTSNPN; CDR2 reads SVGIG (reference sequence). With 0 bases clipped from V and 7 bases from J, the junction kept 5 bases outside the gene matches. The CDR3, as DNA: TGTGCCTGGAGTGTACAACTAGCGGGGAGGACCCAGTACTTC. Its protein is CAWSVQLAGRTQYF.

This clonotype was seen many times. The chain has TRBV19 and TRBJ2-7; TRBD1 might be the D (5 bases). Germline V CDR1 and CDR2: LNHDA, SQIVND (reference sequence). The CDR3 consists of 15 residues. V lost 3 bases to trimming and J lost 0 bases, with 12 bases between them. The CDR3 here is CASSIGPGLSYEQYF. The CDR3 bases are TGTGCCAGTAGTATCGGCCCAGGGCTCTCCTACGAGCAGTACTTC.

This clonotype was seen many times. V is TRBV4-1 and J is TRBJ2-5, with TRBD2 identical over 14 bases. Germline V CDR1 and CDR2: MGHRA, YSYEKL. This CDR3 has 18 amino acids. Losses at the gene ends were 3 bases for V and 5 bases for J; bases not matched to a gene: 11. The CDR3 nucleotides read TGCGCCAGCAGCCATATTACCCCGGGACTAGCGGGGGACGAGACCCAGTACTTC. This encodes CASSHITPGLAGDETQYF.

The CDR3 reads CATLYTANYGYTF. The CDR3 bases are TGTGCCACCTTGTACACCGCTAACTATGGCTACACCTTC. The genes are TRBV10-3 and TRBJ1-2; D unclear. The CDR3 spans 13 residues. Germline V gene sequence: CDR1 ENHRY, CDR2 SYGVKD. V was trimmed by 10 bases and J by 0 bases, leaving 12 bases between them.

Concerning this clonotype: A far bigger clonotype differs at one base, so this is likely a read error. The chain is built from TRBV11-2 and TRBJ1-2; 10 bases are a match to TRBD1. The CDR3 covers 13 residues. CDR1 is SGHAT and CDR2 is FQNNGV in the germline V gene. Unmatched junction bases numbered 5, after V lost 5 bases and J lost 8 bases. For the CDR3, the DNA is TGTGCCAGCAGCGGGGACAGGGGAGGCGGCTACACCTTC. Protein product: CASSGDRGGGYTF.

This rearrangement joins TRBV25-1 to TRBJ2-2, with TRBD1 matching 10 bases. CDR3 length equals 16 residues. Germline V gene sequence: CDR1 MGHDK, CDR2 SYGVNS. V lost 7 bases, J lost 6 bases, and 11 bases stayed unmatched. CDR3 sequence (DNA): TGTGCCAGCATTCAGCGGGACAGGGGTAGGGCCGGGGAGCTGTTTTTT. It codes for CASIQRDRGRAGELFF.

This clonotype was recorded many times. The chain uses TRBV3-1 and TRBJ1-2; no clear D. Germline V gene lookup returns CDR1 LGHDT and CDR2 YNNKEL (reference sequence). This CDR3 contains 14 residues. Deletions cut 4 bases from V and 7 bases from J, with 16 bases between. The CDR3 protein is CASSPTARLGGYTF. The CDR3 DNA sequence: TGTGCCAGCAGCCCAACAGCCAGGTTAGGTGGCTACACCTTC.

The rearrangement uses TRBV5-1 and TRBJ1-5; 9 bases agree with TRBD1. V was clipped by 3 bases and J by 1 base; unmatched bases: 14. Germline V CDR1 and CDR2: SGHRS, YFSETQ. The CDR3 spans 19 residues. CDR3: CASSWPHNRDRVSNQPQHF. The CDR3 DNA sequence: TGCGCCAGCAGCTGGCCCCACAATCGGGACAGGGTGAGCAATCAGCCCCAGCATTTT. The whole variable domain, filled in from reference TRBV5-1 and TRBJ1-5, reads KAGVTQTPRYLIKTRGQQVTLSCSPISGHRSVSWYQQTPGQGLQFLFEYFSETQRNKGNFPGRFSGRQFSNSRSEMNVSTLELGDSALYLCASSWPHNRDRVSNQPQHFGDGTRLSIL.

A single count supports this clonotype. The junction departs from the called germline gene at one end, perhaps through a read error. The CDR3 DNA reads TGTGCCAGCAGACACACATGGATCGACAATTCATCCCTCCACTTT. As protein: CASRHTWIDNSSLHF. The V gene is TRBV6-1, the J gene TRBJ1-6; no reliable D call. Per the germline V gene, CDR1 is MNHNS and CDR2 is SASEGT. The CDR3 runs to 15 residues.

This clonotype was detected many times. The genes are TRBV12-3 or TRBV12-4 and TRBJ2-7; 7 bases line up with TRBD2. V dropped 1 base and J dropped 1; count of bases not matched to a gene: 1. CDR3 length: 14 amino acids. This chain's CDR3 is CASSLGLASYEQYF. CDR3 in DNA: TGTGCCAGCAGTTTAGGACTAGCATCCTACGAGCAGTACTTC.

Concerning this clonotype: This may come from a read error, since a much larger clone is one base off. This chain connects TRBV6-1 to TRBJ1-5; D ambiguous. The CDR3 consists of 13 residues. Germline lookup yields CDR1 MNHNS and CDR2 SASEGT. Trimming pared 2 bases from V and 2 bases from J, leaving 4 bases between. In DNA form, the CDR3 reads TGTGCCAGCAGTGAACAGGGCAATCAGCCCCAGCATTTT. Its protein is CASSEQGNQPQHF.

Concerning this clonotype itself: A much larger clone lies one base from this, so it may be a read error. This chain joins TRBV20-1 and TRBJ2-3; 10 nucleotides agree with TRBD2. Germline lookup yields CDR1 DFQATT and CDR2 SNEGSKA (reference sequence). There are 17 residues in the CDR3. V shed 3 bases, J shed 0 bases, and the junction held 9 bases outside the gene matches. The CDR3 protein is CSASSLAGVVSTDTQYF. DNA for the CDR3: TGCAGTGCTAGTAGCCTAGCGGGAGTGGTGAGCACAGATACGCAGTATTTT.

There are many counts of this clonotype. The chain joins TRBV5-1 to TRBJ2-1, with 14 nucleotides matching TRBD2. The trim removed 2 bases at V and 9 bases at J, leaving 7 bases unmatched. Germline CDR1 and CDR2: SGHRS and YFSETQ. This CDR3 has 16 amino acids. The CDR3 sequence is CASSLRTSGRSGEQFF. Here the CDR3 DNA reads TGCGCCAGCAGCTTACGGACTAGCGGGAGGTCGGGTGAGCAGTTCTTC.

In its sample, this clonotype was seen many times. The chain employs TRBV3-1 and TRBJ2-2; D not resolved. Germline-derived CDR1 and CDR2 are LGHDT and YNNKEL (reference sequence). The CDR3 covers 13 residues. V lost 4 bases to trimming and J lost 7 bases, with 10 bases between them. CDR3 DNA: TGTGCCAGCAGCCTCAGTGGTGGCGGGGAGCTGTTTTTT. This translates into CASSLSGGGELFF.

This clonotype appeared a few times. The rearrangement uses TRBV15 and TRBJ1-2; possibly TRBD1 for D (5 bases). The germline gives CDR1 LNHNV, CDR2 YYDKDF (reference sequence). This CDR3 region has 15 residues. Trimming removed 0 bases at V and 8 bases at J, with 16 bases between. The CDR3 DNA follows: TGTGCCACCAGCAGAGATCTGATTGGAACAGGCGGCTACACCTTC. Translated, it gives CATSRDLIGTGGYTF.

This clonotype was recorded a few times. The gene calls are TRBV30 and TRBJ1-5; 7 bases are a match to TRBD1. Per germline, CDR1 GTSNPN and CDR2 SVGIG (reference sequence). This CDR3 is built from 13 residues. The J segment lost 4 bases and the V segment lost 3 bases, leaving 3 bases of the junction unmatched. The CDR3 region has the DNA TGTGCCTGGAGCGGACAGGAAAATCAGCCCCAGCATTTT. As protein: CAWSGQENQPQHF.